The rows below give T cell receptor beta chains drawn from one sample of a study of shared clonotypes between healthy human individuals. The method was immunoSEQ multiplex PCR; TCRdb's version includes in-frame clones alone and lacks a portion of them. Of about half a million clones in the sample, 78% were seen once. Sequencing was done on a sample of PBMCs. The receptor set was obtained from a middle-aged woman in good health. Some clones in this sample may be carry-over from other donors' samples. Each CDR3 is given with its conserved first and last residue.

v_gene	j_gene	CDR3aa
TRBV5-1	TRBJ1-2	CASSSTPDRTYGYTF
TRBV7-2	TRBJ2-3	CASSFTPGTQYF
TRBV28	TRBJ2-7	CASSLRDKASYEQYF
TRBV7-8	TRBJ2-3	CASSKPGLASTDTQYF
TRBV29-1	TRBJ2-7	CSVGGQGAFRYEQYF
TRBV6-1	TRBJ2-3	CASSVARAGTDTQYF
TRBV7-6	TRBJ2-6	CASSLRSGANVLTF
TRBV6-5	TRBJ2-1	CASLSLANEQFF
TRBV4-2	TRBJ2-3	CASSQERLAGDTQYF
TRBV6-6	TRBJ1-1	CASSVEGHTEAFF
TRBV5-1	TRBJ2-7	CASSLARDGGYEQYF
TRBV5-1	TRBJ2-7	CASSLELLTYEQYF
TRBV6-1	TRBJ2-1	CASTRGYNEQFF
TRBV18	TRBJ2-2	CASSREQNTGELFF
TRBV10-3	TRBJ2-1	CAIWAGGYNEQFF
TRBV7-2	TRBJ2-7	CASSLAGQGALEQYF
TRBV30	TRBJ1-6	CAWSLTGGSSPLHF
TRBV30	TRBJ2-1	CAWRVFLAGGNEQFF
TRBV5-1	TRBJ1-1	CASSFAGANTEAFF
TRBV5-1	TRBJ1-3	CASSFTLPGQNSGNTIYF
TRBV15	TRBJ2-7	CATRSGSAGMGEQYF
TRBV28	TRBJ1-1	CASSFRPWQNTEAFF
TRBV9	TRBJ2-1	CASSTSGTSGYNEQFF
TRBV2	TRBJ2-1	CASKVNSGIHEQFF
TRBV28	TRBJ1-4	CASTMTGGNEKLFF
TRBV5-1	TRBJ1-1	CASSLGANTEAFF
TRBV13	TRBJ1-1	CASSSRGGLNTEAFF
TRBV4-2	.	CASSQDMGPSDAYEQYF
TRBV10-1	TRBJ1-5	CASSVGSFHSNQPQHF
TRBV6-5	TRBJ2-5	CASKWRSLGEQYF
TRBV18	TRBJ2-3	CASSSGQGIGDTQYF
TRBV6-1	TRBJ2-1	CEIRTPFYNEQFF
TRBV9	TRBJ2-3	CASQRASSTDTQYF
TRBV2	TRBJ1-5	CASSGGYSNQPQHF
TRBV19	TRBJ2-7	CASTVGTEGEQYF
TRBV30	TRBJ2-5	CAWRGLAGVETQYF
TRBV7-3	TRBJ2-3	CASSLPPGTQYF
TRBV27	TRBJ2-2	CASSRPPGLHPLNTGELFF
TRBV2	TRBJ1-5	CASTLSGVSNQPQHF
TRBV7-8	TRBJ2-3	CASRAHSTDTQYF
TRBV7-9	TRBJ2-1	CASSFSRVVGGQFF
TRBV5-1	TRBJ2-5	CASSSIPGQGLETQYF
TRBV5-6	TRBJ2-1	CASSPEVDRGSYNEQFF
TRBV6-5	TRBJ2-1	CASSSSRLFKDEQFF
TRBV5-4	TRBJ2-3	CASSDGLARSTDTQYF
TRBV28	TRBJ2-7	CASSTRDYKYYEQYF
TRBV28	TRBJ2-2	CASSLTRGLVANTGELFF
TRBV29-1	TRBJ2-5	CSVEETQYF
TRBV28	TRBJ1-5	CASSLRIRGLSNQPQHF
TRBV11-2	TRBJ2-7	CASSEIRARGEQYF
TRBV7-9	TRBJ1-1	CASSLKGERTEAFF
TRBV6-1	TRBJ1-5	CASSLGGVGDQPQHF
TRBV7-9	TRBJ2-3	CASSLWASGMGADTQYF
TRBV7-3	TRBJ2-5	CASSFFGDAQETQYF
TRBV5-6	TRBJ2-1	CASSLDWSNNEQFF